This T cell receptor (beta chain) was found in a study of T cells in Graves' hyperthyroidism and ophthalmopathy (dated by TCRdb to about 2019). About the study as a whole: TCR V-J signatures able to tell the groups apart were searched for in a discovery cohort of more than 90 patients, of whom more than 40 had Graves' ophthalmopathy and roughly 58 had stable Graves' hyperthyroidism. Following sampling, methimazole starting at 30 mg daily was given to hyperthyroidism patients, and high-dose intravenous methylprednisolone was given to ophthalmopathy patients. Prospective prediction of ophthalmopathy was tested in an independent validation cohort of some 19 hyperthyroidism patients and 17 patients who later progressed to ophthalmopathy. In about 6 Graves' hyperthyroidism patients, the study also compared T-cell repertoires from thyroid tissue with T-cell repertoires from blood. The paper reports TCR Vbeta CDR3 sequencing of some 140 peripheral blood samples: approximately 41 ophthalmopathy, fewer than 85 hyperthyroidism and around 17 progressor patients. The approximately 100 discovery patients were randomly split 7:3 into training and test sets. Broader findings and caveats from the paper: In validation, the model predicted progression to ophthalmopathy a median of roughly six months before onset, with about 70% sensitivity and roughly 77% specificity. A model built on a 13 V-J signature distinguished ophthalmopathy from stable hyperthyroidism, reaching around 87% sensitivity and around 81% specificity in cross-validation and 80%/75% in testing. Most expanded thyroid clonotypes (frequency above 0.001) were also detected in blood, suggesting blood repertoires may reflect thyroid immune responses. No statistical method was used to fix the sample size in advance, and group allocation was not hidden from the investigators.

A patient counted as having stable Graves' hyperthyroidism if no progression to ophthalmopathy occurred over 18 months of follow-up. The hyperthyroidism patients were between 18 and 65 years old and newly diagnosed, with a disease duration of less than 2 months. The study excluded patients with uncontrolled infections, other autoimmune diseases, pregnancy or lactation. Diagnoses were established on the basis of clinical symptoms, serum thyroxine and TRAb, thyroid ultrasound, and orbital computed tomography. Total RNA was extracted using Trizol reagent, and RNA quality was assessed on an Agilent 2100 Bioanalyzer. The TCR beta CDR3 regions were amplified from the RNA transcripts. A first-round RT-PCR of the TCR CDR3 used the HTBI primer set with the Qiagen OneStep RT-PCR kit. A second multiplex PCR round built the libraries, followed by size selection and purification. Libraries were sequenced paired-end with 100 bp reads on an Illumina HiSeq2000. As for the original processing: SOAPnuke was used to process the raw data, removing reads that contained adapters or uncalled bases, had a mean Phred below 15, or lacked an exact match to the constant primer or identifier. High-quality paired reads were merged with COPE v1.2.5, and unique nucleotide sequences were defined as clonotypes. MiTCR v1.1 was used to align clonotypes to the IMGT TRBV, TRBD and TRBJ reference segments. Only V-J combinations with frequency above 0.0001, covering 99% to 99.2% of repertoires, were analysed. The TCS score was defined as the ratio of F50 (clonal expansion) to E x V (chaos), calculated using BLOSUM62-based TCRdist between CDR3 peptides within each V-J. Welch's t-statistics and random forest reduced around 520 V-J features to 13, which were used in a naive Bayes classifier (R e1071). TCRdb reran the public reads through fastp at Q25 and MiXCR, keeping productive beta chains. Each CDR3 protein gets just one entry, which takes the most common genes and DNA from the rows behind it. TCRdb assigned the V and J calls; the authors' analysis was not used. For this sample there are about 540,000 distinct CDR3 sequences; approximately 44% appear just once. The ten biggest clones cover about 8.2% of the sample.

A word on this clonotype: Its antigen target is currently unknown. No quality values exist for individual bases; no much larger clone is one base distant.

As encoded in the germline V gene, CDR1 is KGHDR while CDR2 is SFDVKD. The CDR3, from cysteine to phenylalanine, totals 16 residues. The entry retains the CDR3 DNA only, 48 bases that are in frame from base 1. Clipping removes 3 bases from V and 4 bases from J, with 8 as the unmatched junction base count. The V and J segments used are TRBV24-1 and TRBJ2-1, and 7 junctional nucleotides match TRBD2. Source material: peripheral blood or thyroid tissue (not recorded which). This sequence originates from a woman aged 18-29 years with Graves' hyperthyroidism. Donor details come from another sample of the same person, matched by shared clones. The DNA reads TGTGCCACCAGTGATCAACGCGGGAGTCTTTACAATGAGCAGTTCTTC. This sequence encodes CATSDQRGSLYNEQFF.